This T cell receptor beta chain was obtained from a study of CD8+CD57+ T cells in acquired aplastic anemia. Study-wide results and caveats: Overlap between patients and controls comprised 25 to 30 CD8+ CDR3 sequences.

CDR1 is SGHDN and CDR2 is FVKESK in the germline V gene. The V gene lost 5 bases and the J gene lost 6 bases, with 14 bases spanning the gap. The CDR3 extends over 13 amino acids. Genomic DNA provided the template from which TCR beta VDJ and CDR3 profiles were obtained. TCRdb analysed the reads with MiXCR anew, one entry per CDR3 protein. The sample yields approximately 80,000 distinct CDR3 sequences, around 70% seen once. CD8+CD57+ cell expansion, shown by flow cytometry, had occurred in the patients selected for sequencing. Details on this clonotype: Its antigen remains unidentified.

The sequence was obtained from a human donor with aplastic anemia. Sequenced sample: sorted CD4+, CD8+, or CD8+CD57+ T cells (not recorded which) from PBMCs. The chain recombines TRBV14 with TRBJ2-7; the D gene is possibly TRBD2 (5 bases). CDR3 coding DNA: TGTGCCAGCAGCTCCCGGGGAGTCGGCGAGCAGTACTTC. It translates to CASSSRGVGEQYF.